What follows are 27 T cell receptor beta chains derived from one specimen sequenced in a study of cytomegalovirus exposure and HLA in healthy donors. PCR involved 60 Vbeta and 13 Jbeta primers. The assay was immunoSEQ multiplex PCR, and TCRdb's table has in-frame clones only and misses some. The sample gives 100,000 to 150,000 clones, about four fifths of which show up once; about 0.7% is in the top ten. Sequencing input: PBMCs. These receptors were collected from a man between 18 and 29 years old in good health and CMV-seronegative.

V usage is TRBV28 and J usage is TRBJ2-7, with D possibly being TRBD2 (5 bases). This CDR3 contains 13 residues. Germline V lookup: CDR1 MDHEN, CDR2 SYDVKM. Trimming stripped 3 bases from V and 6 bases from J, with 12 bases between. CDR3 in DNA: TGTGCCAGCAGTTTTGGAGGAGTCCCCGAGCAGTACTTC. It yields the protein CASSFGGVPEQYF. The variable domain in full, completed from reference TRBV28 and TRBJ2-7, reads DVKVTQSSRYLVKRTGEKVFLECVQDMDHENMFWYRQDPGLGLRLIYFSYDVKMKEKGDIPEGYSVSREKKERFSLILESASTNQTSMYLCASSFGGVPEQYFGPGTRLTVT.

The chain uses TRBV30 and TRBJ1-1, with 8 bases fitting TRBD1. The germline CDR1 and CDR2 sequences are GTSNPN and SVGIG (reference sequence). J was trimmed by 0 bases and V by 3 bases; bases with no gene match: 6. This CDR3 spans 15 amino acids. CDR3 sequence: CAWSRTGRMNTEAFF. DNA of the CDR3: TGTGCCTGGAGCCGGACAGGGCGAATGAACACTGAAGCTTTCTTT.

This chain joins TRBV9 and TRBJ2-3; D gene unclear. Germline V gene lookup returns CDR1 SGDLS and CDR2 YYNGEE. CDR3 length: 12 residues. The V end was cut by 0 bases, the J end by 11 bases, with 10 bases between. This CDR3 reads CASSVATSQQYF. The CDR3 nucleotides read TGTGCCAGCAGCGTAGCTACGAGTCAGCAGTATTTT.

The CDR3 coding sequence is TGTGCCAGCTCACCTATGACCACTACTAGTAGCTCCTACAATGAGCAGTTCTTC. Its protein product is CASSPMTTTSSSYNEQFF. The V and J genes are TRBV18 and TRBJ2-1; a possible D gene is TRBD2 (5 bases). The CDR3 covers 18 residues. Trimming took off 3 bases at V and 0 bases at J, with 18 bases between the two ends. From germline, CDR1 is KGHSH and CDR2 LQKENI.

V usage is TRBV7-2 and J usage is TRBJ1-4; a weak D match, TRBD1 (5 bases). This CDR3 has 15 amino acids. V was shortened by 2 bases and J by 4 bases, with 11 bases between the two germline ends. Germline lookup yields CDR1 SGHTA and CDR2 FQGNSA. CDR3 loop: CASSLLQGGNEKLFF. The CDR3 DNA follows: TGTGCCAGCAGCTTACTCCAGGGAGGTAATGAAAAACTGTTTTTT.

This clone was counted a few times. The rearrangement joins TRBV6-5 to TRBJ1-6; 7 positions match TRBD1. V shed 6 bases and J 7 bases; nucleotides not matched to a gene: 9. Per germline, CDR1 MNHEY and CDR2 SVGAGI. The CDR3 runs 15 residues. CDR3: CASSTYRGPNSPLHF. The CDR3 nucleotides read TGTGCCAGCAGCACTTACAGGGGCCCCAATTCACCCCTCCACTTT.

This clone was seen a few times. The V call is TRBV5-1, the J call TRBJ1-4; no definite D call. Deletions cut 5 bases from V and 3 bases from J, with 14 bases between. The CDR3 length is 15 residues. Germline V gene data show CDR1 as SGHRS and CDR2 as YFSETQ. The CDR3 here is CASRPADGSNEKLFF. As DNA, the CDR3 is TGCGCCAGCAGGCCCGCGGATGGTTCTAATGAAAAACTGTTTTTT.

This clone occurred once. This chain uses TRBV5-1 with TRBJ2-4; the match to TRBD1 covers 7 bases. The J segment lost 4 bases and the V segment lost 4 bases, leaving 11 bases of the junction unmatched. This CDR3 comprises 16 residues. The germline gives CDR1 SGHRS, CDR2 YFSETQ. The CDR3 coding sequence is TGCGCCAGCAGCAGGGGACAGCAGCCTCCAAAAAACATTCAGTACTTC. The encoded protein is CASSRGQQPPKNIQYF.

V and J are TRBV19 and TRBJ2-1; weak D call: TRBD2 (5 bases). The V end was cut by 5 bases, the J end by 10 bases, with 12 bases between. CDR3 length: 12 residues. From germline, CDR1 is LNHDA and CDR2 SQIVND (reference sequence). The CDR3 bases are TGTGCCAGTAGTTTGGAGCGGTTCGAGCAGTTCTTC. Translated: CASSLERFEQFF.

This sequence joins TRBV4-3 and TRBJ2-3; D is unresolved. The CDR3 is 16 residues long. Per the germline V gene, CDR1 is LGHNA and CDR2 is YSLEER. V lost 0 bases to trimming and J lost 1 base, with 11 bases between them. The CDR3: CASSQDLYSGTDTQYF. The CDR3 region has the DNA TGCGCCAGCAGCCAAGATTTATATTCAGGCACAGATACGCAGTATTTT.

The chain joins TRBV5-4 to TRBJ2-5; 7 nucleotides line up with TRBD1. The germline V gene encodes CDR1 SGHNT and CDR2 YYREEE (reference sequence). Unmatched junction bases numbered 5, after V lost 2 bases and J lost 1 base. This CDR3 has 15 residues. CDR3 loop: CASSFTGDGQETQYF. CDR3 DNA sequence: TGTGCCAGCAGCTTTACAGGGGACGGCCAAGAGACCCAGTACTTC.

V is TRBV14 and J is TRBJ1-4; D perhaps matches TRBD1 (6 bases). Trimming removed 3 bases at V and 8 bases at J, with 10 bases between. From germline, CDR1 is SGHDN and CDR2 FVKESK. The CDR3 covers 13 residues. The CDR3 region is CASSQNRAEKLFF. The CDR3 nucleotides are TGTGCCAGCAGCCAGAACAGGGCAGAAAAACTGTTTTTT. Combining the CDR3 with reference TRBV14 and TRBJ1-4 gives the whole variable domain EAGVTQFPSHSVIEKGQTVTLRCDPISGHDNLYWYRRVMGKEIKFLLHFVKESKQDESGMPNNRFLAERTGGTYSTLKVQPAELEDSGVYFCASSQNRAEKLFFGSGTQLSVL.

This clone was recorded only once. The chain links TRBV4-1 to TRBJ2-7; 10 bases fit TRBD1. The V gene end was trimmed by 0 bases and the J gene end by 4 bases; junction bases not matched to a gene: 6. The CDR3 spans 16 residues. CDR1 MGHRA and CDR2 YSYEKL come from the germline V gene. CDR3 amino acids: CASSQEDRGMRYEQYF. As DNA, the CDR3 is TGCGCCAGCAGCCAAGAGGACAGGGGGATGCGGTACGAGCAGTACTTC.

This clone turned up a few times. The chain recombines TRBV7-9 with TRBJ1-1; D is undetermined. V was cut by 5 bases and J by 0 bases, with 10 bases left in between. This CDR3 has 14 residues. CDR1 and CDR2 (germline): SEHNR, FQNEAQ (reference sequence). CDR3 nucleotide sequence: TGTGCCAGCAGCCGAAGGAGCATGAACACTGAAGCTTTCTTT. Protein: CASSRRSMNTEAFF.

The chain couples TRBV5-6 to TRBJ1-1; weak D call: TRBD1 (5 bases). There are 14 residues in the CDR3. Germline CDR1 SGHDT, CDR2 YYEEEE. V gave up 0 bases and J gave up 7 bases, with 13 bases separating them. The DNA of the CDR3 is TGTGCCAGCAGCTTGGGGGGCAGCCCTTATGAAGCTTTCTTT. It translates to CASSLGGSPYEAFF.

The rearrangement joins TRBV5-1 to TRBJ2-3; 11 bases are a match to TRBD2. V lost 4 bases and J lost 8; bases outside the gene matches: 12. The germline V gene has CDR1 SGHRS and CDR2 YFSETQ. The CDR3 is made up of 16 amino acids. The CDR3 coding sequence is TGCGCCAGCAGCGTTACGTCGACTAGCGGGGAATCTACGCAGTATTTT. It encodes CASSVTSTSGESTQYF.

The rearrangement uses TRBV30 and TRBJ2-7, with 9 positions matching TRBD1. CDR1 GTSNPN and CDR2 SVGIG come from the germline V gene (reference sequence). After removal of 4 bases from V and 2 bases from J, the junction contained 3 bases not matched to a gene. This CDR3 spans 13 amino acids. The CDR3: CAWTGTGTYEQYF. The CDR3 coding sequence is TGTGCCTGGACCGGGACAGGGACCTACGAGCAGTACTTC.

The rearrangement links TRBV7-2 to TRBJ1-5; D perhaps matches TRBD1 (5 bases). Germline CDR1 SGHTA, CDR2 FQGNSA. Trimming removed 5 bases from V and 7 bases from J, with 15 bases in between. This CDR3 contains 14 residues. The CDR3 DNA reads TGTGCCAGCAGCCTCGGGGGGTACGGGCAGCCCCAGCATTTT. Its translation: CASSLGGYGQPQHF. Supplemented by reference TRBV7-2 and TRBJ1-5, the full variable domain reads GAGVSQSPSNKVTEKGKDVELRCDPISGHTALYWYRQSLGQGLEFLIYFQGNSAPDKSGLPSDRFSAERTGGSVSTLTIQRTQQEDSAVYLCASSLGGYGQPQHFGDGTRLSIL.

The chain employs TRBV5-1 and TRBJ2-3; 14 bases align to TRBD2. From germline, CDR1 is SGHRS and CDR2 YFSETQ. CDR3 length: 16 residues. V trimming: 3 bases; J trimming: 6 bases; junction bases outside the gene matches: 6. CDR3 protein: CASSWSTSGGADTQYF. The DNA for the CDR3 is TGCGCCAGCAGCTGGTCGACTAGCGGGGGGGCTGATACGCAGTATTTT.

This clone was detected only a few times. The chain is built from TRBV5-4 and TRBJ2-1, with 8 bases fitting TRBD2. This CDR3 has 17 amino acids. J gave up 0 bases and V 4 bases, and 9 bases lay outside the gene matches. Germline loops: CDR1 SGHNT, CDR2 YYREEE (reference sequence). The DNA of the CDR3 is TGTGCCAGCAGCGCGAAGAGCGGGGGCACCTCCTACAATGAGCAGTTCTTC. Protein product: CASSAKSGGTSYNEQFF.

The chain has TRBV10-3 and TRBJ1-1, with 10 positions matching TRBD1. CDR3 length equals 14 residues. Trimming removed 6 bases from V and 4 bases from J; junction bases left unmatched: 5. Germline V CDR1 and CDR2: ENHRY, SYGVKD. As DNA, the CDR3 is TGTGCCATCAGGGACAGGGGGGATGGCACTGAAGCTTTCTTT. It codes for CAIRDRGDGTEAFF.

V gene TRBV11-2 combines with J gene TRBJ1-1, with D tentatively TRBD1 (5 bases). The V end was cut by 7 bases, the J end by 1 base, with 22 bases between. Germline V gene data show CDR1 as SGHAT and CDR2 as FQNNGV. The CDR3 consists of 17 residues. The CDR3 is CASNPGVRSGWNTEAFF. The CDR3 region has the DNA TGTGCCAGCAATCCGGGGGTGAGATCAGGGTGGAACACTGAAGCTTTCTTT.

The chain is built from TRBV4-2 and TRBJ2-4; 9 bases match TRBD2. Germline CDR1 and CDR2: LGHNA and YNFKEQ. The CDR3 runs 19 residues. V trimming: 0 bases; J trimming: 1 base; junction bases outside the gene matches: 10. The CDR3 reads CASSQDGGGAEFAKNIQYF. For the CDR3, the DNA is TGTGCCAGCAGCCAAGATGGCGGGGGGGCGGAATTTGCCAAAAACATTCAGTACTTC.

The rearrangement links TRBV19 to TRBJ1-4; 8 bases agree with TRBD1. The CDR3 sequence is 14 residues long. In germline, CDR1 is LNHDA, CDR2 SQIVND (reference sequence). Trimming cost V 9 bases and J 5 bases; bases outside gene matches: 8. Written as DNA, the CDR3 is TGTGCCAGACTGGACAGGGTAGGGAATGAAAAACTGTTTTTT. Amino acids: CARLDRVGNEKLFF.

The rearrangement joins TRBV7-8 to TRBJ1-1; 8 bases fit TRBD1. Germline V gene lookup returns CDR1 SGHVS and CDR2 FQNEAQ. Trimming removed 7 bases from V and 4 bases from J; junction bases left unmatched: 5. This CDR3 contains 13 residues. The DNA of the CDR3 is TGTGCCAGCACCGAGACAGGGGTCACTGAAGCTTTCTTT. Translated: CASTETGVTEAFF.

The genes are TRBV2 and TRBJ2-1, with 7 bases that match TRBD1. CDR1 SNHLY and CDR2 FYNNEI come from the germline V gene. This CDR3 contains 14 residues. Trimming at V came to 8 bases and at J to 4 bases, leaving 8 bases not matched to a gene. CDR3 bases: TGTGCCAGCCTGGGACAGCTGCGTTACAATGAGCAGTTCTTC. It translates to CASLGQLRYNEQFF.

This chain connects TRBV14 to TRBJ2-7; tentative D call: TRBD2 (6 bases). CDR1 and CDR2 from the germline V gene are SGHDN and FVKESK. The CDR3 has 22 amino acids. The germline V and J ends were trimmed by 1 base and 0 bases, with 31 bases remaining between them. This CDR3 reads CASSQVSSGAPRWSGDSYEQYF. In DNA form, the CDR3 reads TGTGCCAGCAGCCAAGTCTCGTCGGGAGCCCCGCGGTGGTCGGGGGACTCCTACGAGCAGTACTTC.